These 21 T cell receptor beta chains originate from one sample sequenced in a study of response to subunit inactivated influenza vaccine. Using its own MiXCR run on the RT-PCR reads, TCRdb lists one record per CDR3 protein. The profile covers roughly 650,000 distinct CDR3 sequences, with around 15% appearing a single time and 6.5% to 8% taken by the ten largest. The sample in question was PBMCs from blood, obtained around 15 days before vaccination. All receptors come from a man aged 50 to 60 who received an inactivated influenza vaccine.

The chain employs TRBV12-3 or TRBV12-4 and TRBJ1-1; D not resolved. CDR3 length equals 14 residues. V was clipped by 3 bases and J by 2 bases, with 10 bases between them. CDR3 DNA: TGTGCCAGCAGTTTCGAGGGCTCTAACACTGAAGCTTTCTTT. This codes for CASSFEGSNTEAFF.

The chain links TRBV28 to TRBJ2-1; 9 bases map to TRBD2. V lost 5 bases and J lost 8; bases outside the gene matches: 16. CDR3 length equals 17 residues. In germline, CDR1 is MDHEN, CDR2 SYDVKM. The CDR3 protein is CASSPNFRPSGTYEQFF. The CDR3 bases are TGTGCCAGCAGTCCCAATTTCAGGCCTAGCGGGACTTATGAGCAGTTCTTC.

V and J are TRBV7-2 and TRBJ2-7; D is perhaps TRBD1 (5 bases). The V gene lost 1 base and the J gene lost 4 bases, with 11 bases spanning the gap. The CDR3 covers 14 residues. Germline CDR1 is SGHTA and CDR2 is FQGNSA. CDR3 DNA sequence: TGTGCCAGCAGCTTAGACCGCAGGGAATACGAGCAGTACTTC. This codes for CASSLDRREYEQYF.

This clonotype was seen at least ten times. This CDR3 is CASSLAAGRTYNEQFF. The CDR3 coding sequence is TGCGCCAGCAGCTTGGCCGCGGGCCGAACCTACAATGAGCAGTTCTTC. This chain connects TRBV5-1 to TRBJ2-1, with D possibly TRBD2 on 5 matching bases. Looked up from germline, CDR1 is SGHRS and CDR2 is YFSETQ. This CDR3 is built from 16 residues. The ends were cut back, 0 bases at V and 2 bases at J, with 12 bases in the middle.

This chain uses TRBV6-5 with TRBJ1-1; D call uncertain. Trimming pared 0 bases from V and 0 bases from J, leaving 8 bases between. The CDR3 is 15 residues long. Germline V gene data show CDR1 as MNHEY and CDR2 as SVGAGI. The CDR3 DNA follows: TGTGCCAGCAGTTACTCTATGCTCGTGAACACTGAAGCTTTCTTT. Its translation: CASSYSMLVNTEAFF.

The genes are TRBV9 and TRBJ2-1, with TRBD2 matching over 7 bases. This CDR3 is 16 amino acids long. Germline lookup yields CDR1 SGDLS and CDR2 YYNGEE. V shed 0 bases, J shed 0 bases, and the junction held 3 bases outside the gene matches. The CDR3 DNA follows: TGTGCCAGCAGCGTAGATGGCGGGGGCTCCTACAATGAGCAGTTCTTC. Translating it yields CASSVDGGGSYNEQFF.

This clonotype was detected a few times. The J gene is TRBJ2-1, the V gene TRBV3-1; D is possibly TRBD2 (5 bases). In germline, CDR1 is LGHDT, CDR2 YNNKEL (reference sequence). With 0 bases removed from V and 8 bases from J, the gap between germline ends came to 11 bases. The length of the CDR3 is 14 residues. CDR3 sequence reads: CASSQDHRGYEQFF. The CDR3 nucleotides are TGTGCCAGCAGCCAAGATCATCGAGGGTATGAGCAGTTCTTC.

On this clonotype itself: A much larger clone sits a single nucleotide away, making a read error possible. The rearrangement links TRBV12-3 or TRBV12-4 to TRBJ1-1, with TRBD1 as a possible D gene (5 bases). Trimming left V 6 bases short and J 1 base short, with 12 bases between. The CDR3 is made up of 14 amino acids. The chain's CDR3 is CASSPEGPNTEAFF. CDR3 nucleotides: TGTGCCAGCAGCCCCGAGGGGCCGAACACTGAAGCTTTCTTT.

This clonotype was counted only a few times. The chain recombines TRBV3-1 with TRBJ1-1; TRBD1 is a possible D gene (5 bases). The CDR3 sequence is 13 residues long. From germline, CDR1 is LGHDT and CDR2 YNNKEL (reference sequence). V lost 1 base, J lost 4 bases, and 7 bases lay in between. CDR3 loop: CASSQVDTTEAFF. In DNA form, the CDR3 reads TGTGCCAGCAGCCAAGTGGACACCACTGAAGCTTTCTTT.

This chain links TRBV5-1 with TRBJ2-2, with 8 positions matching TRBD1. The CDR3 loop spans 17 amino acids. V lost 0 bases to trimming and J lost 6 bases; unmatched junction nucleotides: 10. Germline V gives CDR1 SGHRS, CDR2 YFSETQ. CDR3 DNA sequence: TGCGCCAGCAGCTTGGCCGGTCTCGACAGGGGTTCCGGGGAGCTGTTTTTT. It codes for CASSLAGLDRGSGELFF.

Only a few counts were recorded for this clonotype. The DNA of the CDR3 is TGTGCCAGCAGTATAGGGGAAAAACTGTTTTTT. Its protein is CASSIGEKLFF. The chain couples TRBV6-2 or TRBV6-3 to TRBJ1-4; D remains ambiguous. Trimming shortened V by 5 bases and J by 8 bases, and 6 bases separated the two germline ends. The germline V gene has CDR1 MNHEY and CDR2 SVGEGT. This CDR3 is built from 11 residues.

This clonotype was detected a few times. V is TRBV14 and J is TRBJ1-2, with TRBD1 as a possible D gene (5 bases). CDR1 is SGHDN and CDR2 is FVKESK in the germline V gene. CDR3 size: 14 residues. Trimming removed 3 bases from V and 4 bases from J, with 12 bases in between. The CDR3 region is CASSQFTGPYGYTF. The CDR3 bases are TGTGCCAGCAGCCAGTTTACGGGGCCCTATGGCTACACCTTC.

The rearrangement joins TRBV9 to TRBJ1-3, with D unresolved. This CDR3 spans 15 amino acids. Trimming pared 2 bases from V and 0 bases from J, leaving 9 bases between. Germline lookup yields CDR1 SGDLS and CDR2 YYNGEE. For the CDR3, the DNA is TGTGCCAGCAGCGTTGGCGGCAACTCTGGAAACACCATATATTTT. Amino acid sequence: CASSVGGNSGNTIYF.

The chain uses TRBV2 and TRBJ2-1, with 9 bases matching TRBD2. The J segment lost 9 bases and the V segment lost 8 bases, leaving 11 bases of the junction unmatched. Germline CDR1 reads SNHLY; CDR2 reads FYNNEI. The CDR3 length is 14 residues. The CDR3 sequence: CASGGGRGGGEQFF. The CDR3, as DNA: TGTGCCAGCGGAGGTGGGCGGGGGGGAGGTGAGCAGTTCTTC. The full variable domain, its missing parts supplied by reference TRBV2 and TRBJ2-1, is EPEVTQTPSHQVTQMGQEVILRCVPISNHLYFYWYRQILGQKVEFLVSFYNNEISEKSEIFDDQFSVERPDGSNFTLKIRSTKLEDSAMYFCASGGGRGGGEQFFGPGTRLTVL.

This clonotype came up a few times. The gene calls are TRBV6-2 or TRBV6-3 and TRBJ2-5; D may be TRBD1 or TRBD2 (5 bases each). V gave up 7 bases and J gave up 5 bases, with 11 bases separating them. CDR1 and CDR2 from the germline V gene are MNHEY and SVGEGT. The CDR3 has 12 residues. In nucleotides, the CDR3 is TGTGCCAGCACTACGGGGCTGGAGACCCAGTACTTC. It codes for CASTTGLETQYF.

A few counts support this clonotype. This chain links TRBV12-3 or TRBV12-4 with TRBJ1-1; possible D gene TRBD1, 5 bases. The CDR3 has 15 residues. Trimming removed 0 bases at V and 1 base at J, with 9 bases between. CDR3 residues: CASSLAGLPNTEAFF. The CDR3 nucleotides read TGTGCCAGCAGTTTAGCGGGACTGCCGAACACTGAAGCTTTCTTT.

This clonotype was picked up many times. The V gene is TRBV24-1, the J gene TRBJ2-1; 10 bases fit TRBD1. Germline CDR1 KGHDR, CDR2 SFDVKD. CDR3 length: 16 amino acids. V was clipped by 4 bases and J by 5 bases; unmatched bases: 7. The DNA of the CDR3 is TGTGCCACCAGTGACCCCGGGACAGGGGCTAACAATGAGCAGTTCTTC. As protein: CATSDPGTGANNEQFF.

In its sample, this clonotype was seen a few times. The rearrangement links TRBV29-1 to TRBJ2-3; TRBD1 matches at 8 bases. The V gene end was trimmed by 7 bases and the J gene end by 5 bases; junction bases not matched to a gene: 8. CDR3 length: 13 amino acids. Germline CDR1 is SQVTM and CDR2 is ANQGSEA. The CDR3 here is CSGRTGYGDTQYF. As DNA, the CDR3 is TGCAGCGGGCGGACAGGGTACGGAGATACGCAGTATTTT.

The chain recombines TRBV5-1 with TRBJ2-5; D possibly corresponds to TRBD1 (5 bases). Trimming cost V 4 bases and J 5 bases, with 12 bases left between them. Germline values: CDR1 SGHRS, CDR2 YFSETQ. CDR3 size: 13 residues. The CDR3 region has the DNA TGCGCCAGCAGCCGGACACTGGGGGAGACCCAGTACTTC. This gives the protein CASSRTLGETQYF.

This clonotype has at least ten counts. The chain has TRBV6-5 and TRBJ2-2; 7 bases map to TRBD2. The V segment lost 4 bases and the J segment 10 bases; nucleotides outside the gene matches: 12. CDR1 and CDR2 from the germline V gene are MNHEY and SVGAGI. This CDR3 is built from 15 residues. The CDR3 bases are TGTGCCAGCAGTTCCCTCCGCGGGGGTAGTGTGGAGCTGTTTTTT. Translation: CASSSLRGGSVELFF.

This clonotype has a handful of counts. The CDR3 sequence is CASSLRTEDNEQFF. The CDR3 nucleotides read TGTGCCAGCAGTCTACGGACAGAGGACAATGAGCAGTTCTTC. The chain employs TRBV6-5 and TRBJ2-1; D possibly corresponds to TRBD1 (6 bases). Per the germline V gene, CDR1 is MNHEY and CDR2 is SVGAGI. V was cut by 5 bases and J by 5 bases, with 13 bases left in between. The CDR3 consists of 14 residues.